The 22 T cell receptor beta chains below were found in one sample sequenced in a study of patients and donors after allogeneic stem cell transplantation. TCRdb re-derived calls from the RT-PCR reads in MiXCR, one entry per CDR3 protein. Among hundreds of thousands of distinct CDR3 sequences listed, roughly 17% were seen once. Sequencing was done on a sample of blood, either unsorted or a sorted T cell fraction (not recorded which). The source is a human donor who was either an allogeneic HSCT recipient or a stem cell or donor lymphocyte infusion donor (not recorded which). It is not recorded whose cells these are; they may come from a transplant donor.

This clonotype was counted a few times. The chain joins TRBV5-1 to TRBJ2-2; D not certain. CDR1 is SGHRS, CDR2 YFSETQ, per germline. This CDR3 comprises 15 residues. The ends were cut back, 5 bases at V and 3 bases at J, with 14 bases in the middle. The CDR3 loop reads CASSLKRSDTGELFF. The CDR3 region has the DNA TGCGCCAGCAGTCTCAAACGGAGTGACACCGGGGAGCTGTTTTTT. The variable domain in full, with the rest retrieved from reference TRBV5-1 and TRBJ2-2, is KAGVTQTPRYLIKTRGQQVTLSCSPISGHRSVSWYQQTPGQGLQFLFEYFSETQRNKGNFPGRFSGRQFSNSRSEMNVSTLELGDSALYLCASSLKRSDTGELFFGEGSRLTVL.

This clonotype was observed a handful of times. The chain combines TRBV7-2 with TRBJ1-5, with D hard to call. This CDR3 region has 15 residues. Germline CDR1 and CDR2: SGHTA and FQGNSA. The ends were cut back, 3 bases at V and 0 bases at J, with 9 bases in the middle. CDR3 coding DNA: TGTGCCAGCAGCTTTCATAGTAATAGCAATCAGCCCCAGCATTTT. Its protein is CASSFHSNSNQPQHF. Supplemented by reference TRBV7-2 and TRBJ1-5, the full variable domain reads GAGVSQSPSNKVTEKGKDVELRCDPISGHTALYWYRQSLGQGLEFLIYFQGNSAPDKSGLPSDRFSAERTGGSVSTLTIQRTQQEDSAVYLCASSFHSNSNQPQHFGDGTRLSIL.

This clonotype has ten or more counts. CDR3 protein: CASSSGTGIGEQYF. The CDR3 DNA follows: TGCGCCAGCAGCAGCGGGACAGGGATTGGGGAGCAGTACTTC. The chain carries TRBV5-1 and TRBJ2-7, with 9 positions matching TRBD1. Germline loops: CDR1 SGHRS, CDR2 YFSETQ. The CDR3 extends over 14 amino acids. With V trimmed by 4 bases and J by 7 bases, 9 bases remained unmatched.

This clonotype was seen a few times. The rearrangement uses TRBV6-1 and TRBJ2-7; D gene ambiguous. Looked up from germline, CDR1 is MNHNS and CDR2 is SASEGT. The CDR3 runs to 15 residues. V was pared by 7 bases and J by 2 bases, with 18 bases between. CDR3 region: CASTPAGAKTYEQYF. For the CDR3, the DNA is TGTGCCAGCACCCCGGCCGGTGCAAAGACCTACGAGCAGTACTTC.

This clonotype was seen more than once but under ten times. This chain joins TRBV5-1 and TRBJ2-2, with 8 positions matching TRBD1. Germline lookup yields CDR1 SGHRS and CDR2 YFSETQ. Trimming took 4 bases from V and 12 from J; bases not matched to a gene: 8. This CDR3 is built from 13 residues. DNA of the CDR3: TGCGCCAGCAGCGGGGGGAGACAGGGGAAGCTGTTTTTT. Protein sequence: CASSGGRQGKLFF.

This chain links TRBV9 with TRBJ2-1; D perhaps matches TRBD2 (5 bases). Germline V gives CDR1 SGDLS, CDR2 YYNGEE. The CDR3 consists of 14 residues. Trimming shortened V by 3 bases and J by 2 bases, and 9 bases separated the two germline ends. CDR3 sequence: CASSARATYNEQFF. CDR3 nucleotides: TGTGCCAGCAGCGCGCGGGCGACCTACAATGAGCAGTTCTTC.

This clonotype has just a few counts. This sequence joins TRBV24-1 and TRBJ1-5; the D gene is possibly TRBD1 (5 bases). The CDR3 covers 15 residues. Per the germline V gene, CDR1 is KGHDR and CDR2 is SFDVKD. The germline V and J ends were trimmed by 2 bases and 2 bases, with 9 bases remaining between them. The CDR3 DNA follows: TGTGCCACCAGTGATTCTAGAGGGGGCAATCAGCCCCAGCATTTT. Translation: CATSDSRGGNQPQHF.

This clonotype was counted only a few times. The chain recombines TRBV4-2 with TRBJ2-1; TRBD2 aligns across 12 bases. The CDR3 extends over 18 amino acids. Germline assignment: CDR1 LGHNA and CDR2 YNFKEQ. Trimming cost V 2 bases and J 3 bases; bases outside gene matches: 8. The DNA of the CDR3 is TGTGCCAGCAGCCAATCCTCTAGCGGGAGGGCGAGCTACAATGAGCAGTTCTTC. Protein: CASSQSSSGRASYNEQFF.

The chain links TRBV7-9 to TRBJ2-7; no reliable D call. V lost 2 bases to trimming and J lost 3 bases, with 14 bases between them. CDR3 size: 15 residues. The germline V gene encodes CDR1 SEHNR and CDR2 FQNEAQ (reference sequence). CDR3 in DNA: TGTGCCAGCAGCTTAAATGGCAGGCCGGACTACGAGCAGTACTTC. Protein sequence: CASSLNGRPDYEQYF. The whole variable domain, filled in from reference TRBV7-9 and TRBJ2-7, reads DTGVSQNPRHKITKRGQNVTFRCDPISEHNRLYWYRQTLGQGPEFLTYFQNEAQLEKSRLLSDRFSAERPKGSFSTLEIQRTEQGDSAMYLCASSLNGRPDYEQYFGPGTRLTVT.

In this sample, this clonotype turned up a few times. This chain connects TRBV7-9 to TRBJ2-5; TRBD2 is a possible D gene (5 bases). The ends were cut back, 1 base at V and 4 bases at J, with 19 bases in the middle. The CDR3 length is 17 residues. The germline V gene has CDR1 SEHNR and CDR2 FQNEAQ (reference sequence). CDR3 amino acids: CASSLGLASREGETQYF. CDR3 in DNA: TGTGCCAGCAGCTTAGGGTTGGCCAGTCGAGAGGGAGAGACCCAGTACTTC.

The CDR3 DNA follows: TGTGCCAGCAGCAAGGACAGGGTTCCCTACGAGCAGTACTTC. Its protein is CASSKDRVPYEQYF. J is TRBJ2-7 and V is TRBV6-1, with 8 nucleotides matching TRBD1. V trimming: 6 bases; J trimming: 2 bases; junction bases outside the gene matches: 6. The germline gives CDR1 MNHNS, CDR2 SASEGT. The CDR3 loop spans 14 amino acids.

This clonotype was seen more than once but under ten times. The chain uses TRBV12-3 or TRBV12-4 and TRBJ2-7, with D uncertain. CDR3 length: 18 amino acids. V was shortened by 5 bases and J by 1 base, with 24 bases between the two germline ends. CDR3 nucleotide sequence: TGTGCCAGCAGTCGGCACTTGGGCAGTCTGGGGAATTCCTACGAGCAGTACTTC. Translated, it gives CASSRHLGSLGNSYEQYF.

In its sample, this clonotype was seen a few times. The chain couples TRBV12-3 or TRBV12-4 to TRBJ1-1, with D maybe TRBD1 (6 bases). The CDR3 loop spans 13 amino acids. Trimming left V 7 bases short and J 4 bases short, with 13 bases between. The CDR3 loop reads CASKPGVGTEAFF. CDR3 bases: TGTGCCAGCAAGCCAGGGGTGGGCACTGAAGCTTTCTTT.

The CDR3, as DNA: TGTGCCAGCAGCTTCCGGGACAGGGGTGAAAAACTGTTTTTT. It encodes CASSFRDRGEKLFF. This rearrangement joins TRBV7-9 to TRBJ1-4; 10 nucleotides align to TRBD1. The J segment lost 7 bases and the V segment lost 3 bases, leaving 2 bases of the junction unmatched. The V gene's germline CDR1 is SEHNR and CDR2 FQNEAQ (reference sequence). CDR3 size: 14 residues.

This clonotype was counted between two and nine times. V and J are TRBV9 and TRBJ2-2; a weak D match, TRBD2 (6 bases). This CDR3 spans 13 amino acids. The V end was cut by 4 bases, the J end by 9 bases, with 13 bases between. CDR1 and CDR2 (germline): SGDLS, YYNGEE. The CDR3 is CASSPPGTWELFF. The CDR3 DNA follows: TGTGCCAGCAGCCCCCCCGGGACTTGGGAGCTGTTTTTT.

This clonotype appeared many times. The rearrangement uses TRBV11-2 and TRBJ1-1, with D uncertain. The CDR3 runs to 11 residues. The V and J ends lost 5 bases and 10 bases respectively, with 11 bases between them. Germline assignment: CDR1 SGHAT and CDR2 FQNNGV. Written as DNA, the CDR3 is TGTGCCAGCAGCCCGGGGTTCACAGCTTTCTTT. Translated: CASSPGFTAFF.

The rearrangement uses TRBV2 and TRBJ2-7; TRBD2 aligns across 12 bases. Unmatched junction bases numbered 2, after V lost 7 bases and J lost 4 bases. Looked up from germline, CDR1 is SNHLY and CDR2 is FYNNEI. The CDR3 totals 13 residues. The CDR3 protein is CASMTSGSYEQYF. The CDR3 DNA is TGTGCCAGCATGACTAGCGGGAGTTACGAGCAGTACTTC.

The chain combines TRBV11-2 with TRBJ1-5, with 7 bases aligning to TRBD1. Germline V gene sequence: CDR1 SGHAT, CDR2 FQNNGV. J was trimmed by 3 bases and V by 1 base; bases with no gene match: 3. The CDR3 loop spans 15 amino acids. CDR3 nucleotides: TGTGCCAGCAGCTTAGGACAGGGTCCCAATCAGCCCCAGCATTTT. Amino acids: CASSLGQGPNQPQHF.

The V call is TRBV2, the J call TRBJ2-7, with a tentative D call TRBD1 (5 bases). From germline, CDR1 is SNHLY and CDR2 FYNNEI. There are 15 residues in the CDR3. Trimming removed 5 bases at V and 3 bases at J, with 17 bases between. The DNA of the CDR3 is TGTGCCAGCAGTCCGACAGTTCCTACGTACTACGAGCAGTACTTC. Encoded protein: CASSPTVPTYYEQYF.

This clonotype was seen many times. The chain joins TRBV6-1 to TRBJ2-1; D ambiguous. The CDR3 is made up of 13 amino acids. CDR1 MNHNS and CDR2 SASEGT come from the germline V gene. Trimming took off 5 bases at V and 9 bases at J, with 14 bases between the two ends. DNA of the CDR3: TGTGCCAGCAGTCCAATGGTCGATGGTGAGCAGTTCTTC. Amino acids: CASSPMVDGEQFF.

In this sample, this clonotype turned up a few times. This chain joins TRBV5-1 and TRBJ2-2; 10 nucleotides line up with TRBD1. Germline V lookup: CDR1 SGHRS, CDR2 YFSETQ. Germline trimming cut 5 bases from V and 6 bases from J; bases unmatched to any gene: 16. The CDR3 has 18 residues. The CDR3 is CASRRAGTGDVFAGELFF. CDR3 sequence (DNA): TGCGCCAGCAGAAGGGCCGGGACAGGGGATGTGTTCGCCGGGGAGCTGTTTTTT. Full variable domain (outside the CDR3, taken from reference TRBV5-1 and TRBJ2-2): KAGVTQTPRYLIKTRGQQVTLSCSPISGHRSVSWYQQTPGQGLQFLFEYFSETQRNKGNFPGRFSGRQFSNSRSEMNVSTLELGDSALYLCASRRAGTGDVFAGELFFGEGSRLTVL.

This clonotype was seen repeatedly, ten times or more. The CDR3 region has the DNA TGTGCCAGCACGGGGACAGGGGTCCCCCTTAGCAATCAGCCCCAGCATTTT. The encoded protein is CASTGTGVPLSNQPQHF. The chain links TRBV6-1 to TRBJ1-5, with 10 bases identical to TRBD1. CDR3 size: 17 residues. The germline V gene encodes CDR1 MNHNS and CDR2 SASEGT. Trimming took 7 bases from V and 0 from J; bases not matched to a gene: 9.